Following are 26 T cell receptor beta chains from one sample sequenced in a study of naive and memory T cell subsets. TCR cDNA received a 3' ligated oligonucleotide that carried a UMI. Four PCR rounds used nested alpha and beta constant region primers plus the SP2 primer. TCRdb reprocessed the 5' RACE reads with MiXCR, giving one entry per CDR3 protein. The table shows 30,000 to 40,000 distinct CDR3 sequences, with 16% occurring only once. The receptor source for this set is a female donor in good health.

This clonotype was counted only a few times. The chain joins TRBV4-2 to TRBJ1-6; tentative D call: TRBD1 (5 bases). This CDR3 has 17 residues. V was clipped by 4 bases and J by 11 bases, with 24 bases between them. Germline CDR1 and CDR2: LGHNA and YNFKEQ. CDR3 DNA: TGTGCCAGCAGCCCAGGGAGTCGTGCGGAATTCATCCCACCCCTCCACTTT. It specifies CASSPGSRAEFIPPLHF.

This clonotype occurred many times. The rearrangement joins TRBV12-3 or TRBV12-4 to TRBJ1-3; tentatively, D is TRBD1 (6 bases). The ends were cut back, 3 bases at V and 4 bases at J, with 10 bases in the middle. The CDR3 consists of 14 residues. For the CDR3, the DNA is TGTGCCAGCAGTTTTACAGGGCACGGAAACACCATATATTTT. This translates into CASSFTGHGNTIYF.

The chain combines TRBV11-2 with TRBJ2-4; D gene ambiguous. The V gene lost 4 bases and the J gene lost 1 base, with 2 bases spanning the gap. This CDR3 spans 12 amino acids. CDR1 is SGHAT and CDR2 is FQNNGV in the germline V gene. In DNA, the CDR3 is TGTGCCAGCAGCTCTGCCAAAAACATTCAGTACTTC. This encodes CASSSAKNIQYF.

This clonotype occurred a few times. This chain links TRBV29-1 with TRBJ1-2; 9 bases map to TRBD1. The CDR3 consists of 12 residues. V gave up 6 bases and J gave up 7 bases; unmatched junction bases: 6. CDR1 and CDR2 from the germline V gene are SQVTM and ANQGSEA. In DNA form, the CDR3 reads TGCAGCGTGAACAGGGGGCAGCGTGGCTACACCTTC. Its protein product is CSVNRGQRGYTF.

This clonotype was found many times. The V and J genes are TRBV5-1 and TRBJ1-2; TRBD1 is a possible D gene (5 bases). From germline, CDR1 is SGHRS and CDR2 YFSETQ. The CDR3 consists of 14 residues. The germline V and J ends were trimmed by 4 bases and 8 bases, with 18 bases remaining between them. CDR3 loop: CASSLMETGDGYTF. The CDR3 DNA reads as TGCGCCAGCAGCCTGATGGAAACGGGGGACGGCTACACCTTC.

This clonotype was detected many times. The chain has TRBV20-1 and TRBJ1-3, with 9 bases fitting TRBD1. V lost 0 bases, J lost 1 base, and 10 bases stayed unmatched. CDR3 size: 18 residues. Germline-derived CDR1 and CDR2 are DFQATT and SNEGSKA (reference sequence). The chain's CDR3 is CSARDVSGTGFSGNTIYF. The CDR3 coding sequence is TGCAGTGCTAGAGACGTGTCCGGGACAGGGTTTTCTGGAAACACCATATATTTT.

There are many counts of this clonotype. This chain joins TRBV6-5 and TRBJ2-1; 8 bases match TRBD1. Germline V gives CDR1 MNHEY, CDR2 SVGAGI. J was trimmed by 3 bases and V by 5 bases; bases with no gene match: 6. The CDR3 is made up of 15 amino acids. CDR3 amino acids: CASSPRTGRYNEQFF. The DNA for the CDR3 is TGTGCCAGCAGTCCCCGGACAGGGCGCTACAATGAGCAGTTCTTC.

The chain uses TRBV29-1 and TRBJ1-4, with a weak D call TRBD1 (6 bases). Germline values: CDR1 SQVTM, CDR2 ANQGSEA. The CDR3 consists of 16 residues. V dropped 7 bases and J dropped 0 bases, with 18 bases sitting between them. CDR3 residues: CSARMGGRSTNEKLFF. CDR3 in DNA: TGCAGCGCCCGAATGGGGGGCCGATCAACTAATGAAAAACTGTTTTTT.

Many counts were recorded for this clonotype. This chain links TRBV29-1 with TRBJ2-3; D is unclear. There are 13 residues in the CDR3. CDR1 SQVTM and CDR2 ANQGSEA come from the germline V gene. V was shortened by 1 base and J by 4 bases, with 9 bases between the two germline ends. The CDR3 bases are TGCAGCGTTGAAGGCGGTGTGTCAGATACGCAGTATTTT. Protein product: CSVEGGVSDTQYF.

This clonotype was detected once. The gene calls are TRBV9 and TRBJ1-1; D is unclear. Between the trimmed V and J ends, which lost 3 bases and 4 bases, there was a span of 13 bases. Germline loops: CDR1 SGDLS, CDR2 YYNGEE. The CDR3 has 14 residues. CDR3 DNA: TGTGCCAGCAGCGAGAGGGATCTAGGCACTGAAGCTTTCTTT. The encoded protein is CASSERDLGTEAFF.

By proportion, this clonotype is medium-sized. The V and J genes are TRBV6-5 and TRBJ2-1; the match to TRBD2 covers 9 bases. This CDR3 comprises 17 residues. Per the germline V gene, CDR1 is MNHEY and CDR2 is SVGAGI. Losses at the gene ends were 5 bases for V and 1 base for J; bases not matched to a gene: 9. The CDR3 sequence is CASSRSTSGWSYNEQFF. The CDR3 coding sequence is TGTGCCAGCAGTCGAAGCACTAGCGGGTGGTCCTACAATGAGCAGTTCTTC.

This clonotype was counted many times. The CDR3 sequence: CSVGSEQFF. The CDR3 bases are TGCAGCGTTGGCAGTGAGCAGTTCTTC. The chain links TRBV29-1 to TRBJ2-1; D not resolved. CDR1 is SQVTM and CDR2 is ANQGSEA in the germline V gene. There are 9 residues in the CDR3. V dropped 4 bases and J dropped 9 bases, with 4 bases sitting between them.

This clonotype turned up a few times. The rearrangement uses TRBV7-8 and TRBJ2-6, with D possibly matching TRBD1 (6 bases). Germline V gene sequence: CDR1 SGHVS, CDR2 FQNEAQ. The V gene lost 5 bases and the J gene lost 0 bases, with 8 bases spanning the gap. The length of the CDR3 is 15 residues. CDR3 DNA sequence: TGTGCCAGCAGCCGAGGGGGCTCTGGGGCCAACGTCCTGACTTTC. Its translation: CASSRGGSGANVLTF. The full variable domain, with the rest looked up from reference TRBV7-8 and TRBJ2-6, is GAGVSQSPRYKVAKRGQDVALRCDPISGHVSLFWYQQALGQGPEFLTYFQNEAQLDKSGLPSDRFFAERPEGSVSTLKIQRTQQEDSAVYLCASSRGGSGANVLTFGAGSRLTVL.

Ten or more counts support this clonotype. J is TRBJ1-5 and V is TRBV20-1, with 8 bases lining up with TRBD1. The CDR3 loop spans 14 amino acids. Unmatched junction bases numbered 2, after V lost 4 bases and J lost 0 bases. CDR1 and CDR2 from the germline V gene are DFQATT and SNEGSKA (reference sequence). The CDR3 DNA follows: TGCAGTGCTACAGGACAGGGTAGCAATCAGCCCCAGCATTTT. Translation gives CSATGQGSNQPQHF.

This clonotype was seen repeatedly, ten times or more. The chain links TRBV18 to TRBJ1-6, with a possible D match to TRBD1 (5 bases). V gave up 3 bases and J gave up 7 bases, with 16 bases separating them. The germline V gene has CDR1 KGHSH and CDR2 LQKENI. The CDR3 runs to 16 residues. CDR3 nucleotide sequence: TGTGCCAGCTCACCGACGGACGCCGGGGCAAATTCACCCCTCCACTTT. Its translation is CASSPTDAGANSPLHF.

This clonotype was recorded at least ten times. This sequence joins TRBV7-2 and TRBJ2-5, with D unclear. There are 12 residues in the CDR3. CDR1 SGHTA and CDR2 FQGNSA come from the germline V gene. V was shortened by 5 bases and J by 4 bases, with 8 bases between the two germline ends. CDR3 in amino acids: CASSPPRETQYF. Here the CDR3 DNA reads TGTGCCAGCAGCCCCCCCCGAGAGACCCAGTACTTC.

This chain joins TRBV29-1 and TRBJ2-2; weak D call: TRBD1 (6 bases). V was pared by 4 bases and J by 2 bases, with 8 bases between. Per the germline V gene, CDR1 is SQVTM and CDR2 is ANQGSEA. CDR3 length: 13 residues. The DNA of the CDR3 is TGCAGCGTTGGCAGGGGCAACACCGGGGAGCTGTTTTTT. Encoded protein: CSVGRGNTGELFF.

In this sample, this clonotype turned up many times. The V call is TRBV13, the J call TRBJ1-4, with 7 bases fitting TRBD1. V was clipped by 5 bases and J by 11 bases; unmatched bases: 11. CDR3 length equals 14 residues. CDR1 PRHDT and CDR2 FYEKMQ come from the germline V gene (reference sequence). The DNA of the CDR3 is TGTGCCAGCAGCCCATACCGACAGGGACGTAAACTGTTTTTT. This codes for CASSPYRQGRKLFF.

J is TRBJ2-3 and V is TRBV7-9; no clear D. This CDR3 has 16 amino acids. V lost 5 bases and J 0 bases, leaving 15 bases between the germline ends. Germline values: CDR1 SEHNR, CDR2 FQNEAQ (reference sequence). The CDR3 region is CASSKVLGFSTDTQYF. CDR3 nucleotide sequence: TGTGCCAGCAGCAAAGTCTTGGGGTTCAGCACAGATACGCAGTATTTT.

V gene TRBV7-9 combines with J gene TRBJ1-2; D call uncertain. The CDR3 length is 14 residues. Germline CDR1 is SEHNR and CDR2 is FQNEAQ (reference sequence). Trimming took 0 bases from V and 2 from J, leaving 7 bases between them. This chain's CDR3 is CASSLAGYNYGYTF. The CDR3 bases are TGTGCCAGCAGCTTAGCAGGGTACAACTATGGCTACACCTTC.

As to this clonotype: With a much larger clone just one base away, this may be a read error. The rearrangement joins TRBV29-1 to TRBJ2-5; 7 bases fit TRBD1. The germline gives CDR1 SQVTM, CDR2 ANQGSEA. CDR3 length: 12 amino acids. In DNA form, the CDR3 reads TGCGGCGTTGAGACAGGGATGGAGACCCAGTACTTC. The encoded protein is CGVETGMETQYF.

This clonotype is judged medium-sized. The V and J genes are TRBV12-5 and TRBJ1-2; D gene uncertain. The V and J ends lost 1 base and 8 bases respectively, with 14 bases between them. CDR1 and CDR2 from the germline V gene are LGHNT and FRNRAP. The length of the CDR3 is 14 residues. The CDR3 coding sequence is TGTGCTAGTGGTTTGGGGACGGAGACAAGCGGCTACACCTTC. Translated, it gives CASGLGTETSGYTF.

The chain is built from TRBV7-6 and TRBJ2-1; possible D gene TRBD1, 5 bases. Looked up from germline, CDR1 is SGHVS and CDR2 is FNYEAQ. This CDR3 has 15 residues. Trimming cost V 5 bases and J 1 base, with 12 bases left between them. Written as DNA, the CDR3 is TGTGCCAGCAGCCTAGAGACAGATTCCTACAATGAGCAGTTCTTC. Translated: CASSLETDSYNEQFF.

This clonotype was detected many times. The chain carries TRBV6-5 and TRBJ2-1; D unresolved. V was cut by 3 bases and J by 6 bases, with 12 bases left in between. This CDR3 is built from 14 residues. In germline, CDR1 is MNHEY, CDR2 SVGAGI. The CDR3 loop is CASSYLRLGNEQFF. The CDR3 bases are TGTGCCAGCAGTTATCTAAGGTTGGGCAATGAGCAGTTCTTC.

By sample share, this clonotype is medium-sized. The chain uses TRBV20-1 and TRBJ2-1, with TRBD1 matching over 8 bases. The length of the CDR3 is 14 residues. In germline, CDR1 is DFQATT, CDR2 SNEGSKA (reference sequence). The J segment lost 5 bases and the V segment lost 2 bases, leaving 5 bases of the junction unmatched. CDR3 in amino acids: CSARRTGYHNEQFF. The CDR3 nucleotides read TGCAGTGCTAGACGGACAGGGTACCACAATGAGCAGTTCTTC.

The CDR3 DNA follows: TGCAGTGCGGGTGCAGGGGACAGTCATGGCTACACCTTC. It encodes CSAGAGDSHGYTF. This sequence joins TRBV20-1 and TRBJ1-2; 7 positions agree with TRBD1. The junction had 10 bases not matched to a gene; V was cut back by 6 bases and J by 6 bases. The CDR3 is made up of 13 amino acids. Germline V gene data show CDR1 as DFQATT and CDR2 as SNEGSKA (reference sequence).